A selection of T cell receptor beta chains follows, all from one sample in a study of blood T cell repertoires in COVID-19. TCRdb keeps only in-frame clones here, not all; method: immunoSEQ multiplex PCR. There are some 53,000 clones in the sample; approximately 84% occur only once, and about a sixth lies in the top ten. The material sequenced was peripheral blood. These receptors were obtained from a human donor with active COVID-19. The donor label of this sample is uncertain. Both conserved end residues are part of each CDR3. Each record gives: V gene, CDR3 length, D gene, J gene, clone size, CDR3 DNA, CDR3 protein. A D gene is named only where the DNA matches it firmly. Part of the rows lack a size; the others show once, few, many or a class for expanded clones.

TRBV7-2,14,-,TRBJ1-5,-,TGTGCCAGCAGCTACCGACAGGATAATCAGCCCCAGCATTTT,CASSYRQDNQPQHF
TRBV7-9,14,TRBD2,TRBJ2-5,-,TGTGCCAGCAGCTTTACTGCGGGGGGAGAGACCCAGTACTTC,CASSFTAGGETQYF
TRBV4-1,14,TRBD2,TRBJ2-1,-,TGCGCCAGCAGGCGGGGGGGCCAGAACAATGAGCAGTTCTTC,CASRRGGQNNEQFF
TRBV7-9,15,-,TRBJ2-1,-,TGTGCCAGCAGCTTCCCCTTCCTTAGTTACAATGAGCAGTTCTTC,CASSFPFLSYNEQFF
TRBV7-2,16,TRBD1,TRBJ1-6,-,TGTGCCAGCAGCTTCCCCCGGGACAGGGCTTATTCACCCCTCCACTTT,CASSFPRDRAYSPLHF
TRBV6-2/TRBV6-3,15,TRBD2,TRBJ2-1,-,TGTGCCAGCAGACCTCTAGCGGGGGGGCCCTATGAGCAGTTCTTC,CASRPLAGGPYEQFF
TRBV19,12,-,TRBJ1-1,once,TGTGCCAGTAGTATCGTGAACACTGAAGCTTTCTTT,CASSIVNTEAFF
TRBV3-1/TRBV3-2,15,-,TRBJ2-2,-,TGTGCCAGCAGCCAAACCAGGCTACTCACCGGGGAGCTGTTTTTT,CASSQTRLLTGELFF
TRBV5-8,18,-,TRBJ1-4,once,TGTGCCAGCAGCTTTTTTTCAGGGTTCAGGGCAACTAATGAAAAACTGTTTTTT,CASSFFSGFRATNEKLFF
TRBV6-2/TRBV6-3,16,TRBD1,TRBJ2-2,-,TGTGCCAGCAGTGACCTTCTGACAGGGGGCACCGGGGAGCTGTTTTTT,CASSDLLTGGTGELFF
TRBV7-2,14,-,TRBJ2-1,-,TGTGCCAGCAGCTTTTCGGACAGCTACAATGAGCAGTTCTTC,CASSFSDSYNEQFF
TRBV5-4,15,TRBD1,TRBJ1-1,-,TGTGCCAGCAGCCAAAATCGGGACAGTTCCACTGAAGCTTTCTTT,CASSQNRDSSTEAFF
TRBV6-5,14,TRBD1,TRBJ1-4,once,TGTGCCAGCAGTTATAGACAGGGGACCGAAAAACTGTTTTTT,CASSYRQGTEKLFF
TRBV27,16,TRBD2,TRBJ2-2,-,TGTGCCAGCAGCCCCCTTCGACTAGCGGTTAAGGGGGAGCTGTTTTTT,CASSPLRLAVKGELFF
TRBV19,16,-,TRBJ2-3,-,TGTGCCAGTACCTCTCCGGGAGCCGCCGGCACAGATACGCAGTATTTT,CASTSPGAAGTDTQYF
TRBV27,11,-,TRBJ2-1,-,TGTGCCAGCAGTTATCTAGCGGAGCAGTTCTTC,CASSYLAEQFF
TRBV18,15,TRBD1,TRBJ2-7,-,TGTGCCAGCTCACCAGGGACAGGGGGCTTTGTGGTGCAGTACTTC,CASSPGTGGFVVQYF
TRBV5-6,17,-,TRBJ2-2,-,TGTGCCAGCAGCTTGACGGCAGGGGTATTTTACACCGGGGAGCTGTTTTTT,CASSLTAGVFYTGELFF
TRBV9,16,TRBD1,TRBJ1-2,once,TGTGCCAGCAGCGGCAGACAGGGTTTAGCATCTCACGGCTACACCTTC,CASSGRQGLASHGYTF
TRBV4-2,19,TRBD2,TRBJ2-3,-,TGTGCCAGCAGCCAACTTACTCGCGGGGGACGATTATACACAGATACGCAGTATTTT,CASSQLTRGGRLYTDTQYF
TRBV4-1,16,-,TRBJ2-2,-,TGCGCCAGCAGCCCCTCATCTGGACACCTAACCGGGGAGCTGTTTTTT,CASSPSSGHLTGELFF
TRBV28,17,TRBD1,TRBJ2-5,-,TGTGCCAGCAGTTCAGGACAGGGGGTGAGGGGGCAAGAGACCCAGTACTTC,CASSSGQGVRGQETQYF
TRBV7-8,17,-,TRBJ2-5,-,TGTGCCAGCATCCTTGGCCCCAGGACAGTCACAACCAGGATCCAGTACTTC,CASILGPRTVTTRIQYF
TRBV7-9,16,TRBD2,TRBJ2-3,-,TGTGCCAGCAGTCTCATAGCGGGGGGGCGCGGAGATACGCAGTATTTT,CASSLIAGGRGDTQYF
TRBV19,11,TRBD1,TRBJ1-2,-,TGTGCCGCCCGCACAGGGGGGGAGATCACCTTC,CAARTGGEITF
TRBV5-1,12,-,TRBJ2-7,once,TGCGCCAGCAGTTTGGGGGCGTACGAGCAGTACTTC,CASSLGAYEQYF
TRBV6-5,14,-,TRBJ1-5,-,TGTGCCAGCAGTTCGGGGTTGGGCCATCAGCCCCAGCATTTT,CASSSGLGHQPQHF
TRBV9,16,-,TRBJ2-3,-,TGTGCCAGCAGCCCGGATGGGGGCGCTAGCACAGATACGCAGTATTTT,CASSPDGGASTDTQYF